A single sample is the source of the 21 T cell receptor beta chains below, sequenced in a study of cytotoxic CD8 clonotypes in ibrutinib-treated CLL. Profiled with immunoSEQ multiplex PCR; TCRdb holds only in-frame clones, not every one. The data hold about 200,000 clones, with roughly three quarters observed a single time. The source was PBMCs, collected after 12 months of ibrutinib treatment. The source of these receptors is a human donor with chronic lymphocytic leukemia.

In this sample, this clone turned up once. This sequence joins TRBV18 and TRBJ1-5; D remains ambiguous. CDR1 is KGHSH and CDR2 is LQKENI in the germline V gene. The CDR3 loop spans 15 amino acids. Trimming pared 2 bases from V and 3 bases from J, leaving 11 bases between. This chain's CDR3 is CASSPGRDFNQPQHF. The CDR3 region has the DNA TGTGCCAGCTCACCAGGCAGAGATTTCAATCAGCCCCAGCATTTT.

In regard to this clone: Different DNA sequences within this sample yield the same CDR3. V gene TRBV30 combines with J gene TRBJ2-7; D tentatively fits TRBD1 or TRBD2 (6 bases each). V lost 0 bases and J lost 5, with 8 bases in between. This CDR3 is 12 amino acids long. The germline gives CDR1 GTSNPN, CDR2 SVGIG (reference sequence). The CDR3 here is CAWSVGGHEQYF. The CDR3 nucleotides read TGTGCCTGGAGTGTAGGGGGGCACGAGCAGTACTTC.

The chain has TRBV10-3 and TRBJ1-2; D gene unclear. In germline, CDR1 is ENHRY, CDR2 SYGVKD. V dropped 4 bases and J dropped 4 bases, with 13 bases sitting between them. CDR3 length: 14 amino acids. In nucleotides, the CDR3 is TGTGCCATCAGTGGGGCGCCTGATGCCTATGGCTACACCTTC. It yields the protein CAISGAPDAYGYTF.

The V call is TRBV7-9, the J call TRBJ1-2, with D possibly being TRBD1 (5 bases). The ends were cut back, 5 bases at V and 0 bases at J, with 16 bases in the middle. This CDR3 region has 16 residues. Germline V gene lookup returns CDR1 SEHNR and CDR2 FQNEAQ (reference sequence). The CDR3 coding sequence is TGTGCCAGCAGCACCCGCGGGACTGCGACTAACTATGGCTACACCTTC. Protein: CASSTRGTATNYGYTF.

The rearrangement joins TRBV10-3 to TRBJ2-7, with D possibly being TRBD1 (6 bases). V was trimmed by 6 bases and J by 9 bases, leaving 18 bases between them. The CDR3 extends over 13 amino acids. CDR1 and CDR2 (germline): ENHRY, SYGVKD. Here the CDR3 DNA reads TGTGCCATCAGGGACAGCCCGGGCGTCGGGCAGTACTTC. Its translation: CAIRDSPGVGQYF.

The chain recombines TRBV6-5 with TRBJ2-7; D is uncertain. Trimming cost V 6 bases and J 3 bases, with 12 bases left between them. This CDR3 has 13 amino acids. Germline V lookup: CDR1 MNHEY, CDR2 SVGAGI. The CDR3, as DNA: TGTGCCAGCAGCCAAAACCCTAGCTACGAGCAGTACTTC. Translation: CASSQNPSYEQYF.

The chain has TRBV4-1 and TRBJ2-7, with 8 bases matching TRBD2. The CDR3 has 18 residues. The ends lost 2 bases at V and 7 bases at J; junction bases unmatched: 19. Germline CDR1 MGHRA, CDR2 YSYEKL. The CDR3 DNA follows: TGCGCCAGCAGCCAAATCGACGCCCTGGCGGGAGGCCCTGAGGAGCAGTACTTC. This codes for CASSQIDALAGGPEEQYF.

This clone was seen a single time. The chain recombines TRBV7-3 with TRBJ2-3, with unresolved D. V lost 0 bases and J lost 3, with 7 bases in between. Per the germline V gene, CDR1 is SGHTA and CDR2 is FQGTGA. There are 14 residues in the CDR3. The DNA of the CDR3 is TGTGCCAGCAGCTTAACGGGTGTGACAGATACGCAGTATTTT. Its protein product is CASSLTGVTDTQYF.

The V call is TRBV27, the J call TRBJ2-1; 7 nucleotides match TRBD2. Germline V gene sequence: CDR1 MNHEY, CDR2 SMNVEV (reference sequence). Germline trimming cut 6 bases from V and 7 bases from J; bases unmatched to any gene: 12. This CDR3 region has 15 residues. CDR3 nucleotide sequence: TGTGCCAGCAGCCGGTGGGAGGGTTTCCAAAATGAGCAGTTCTTC. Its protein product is CASSRWEGFQNEQFF.

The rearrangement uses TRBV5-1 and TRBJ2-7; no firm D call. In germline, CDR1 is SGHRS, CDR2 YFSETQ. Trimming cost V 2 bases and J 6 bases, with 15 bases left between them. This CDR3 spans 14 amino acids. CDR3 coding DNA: TGCGCCAGCAGCTTCCAAAACACAGCCTCCGAGCAGTACTTC. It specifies CASSFQNTASEQYF.

As DNA, the CDR3 is TGTGCCAGCAGCCAAGAGGTGGGCTACTTC. This encodes CASSQEVGYF. V is TRBV14 and J is TRBJ2-7, with D hard to call. Germline V gives CDR1 SGHDN, CDR2 FVKESK. This CDR3 spans 10 amino acids. With 0 bases removed from V and 13 bases from J, the gap between germline ends came to 7 bases.

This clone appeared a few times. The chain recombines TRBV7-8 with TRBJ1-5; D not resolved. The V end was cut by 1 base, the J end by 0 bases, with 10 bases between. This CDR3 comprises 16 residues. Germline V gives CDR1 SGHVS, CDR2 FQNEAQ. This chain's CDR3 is CASSLVPGSSNQPQHF. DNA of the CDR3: TGTGCCAGCAGCTTAGTCCCGGGCTCTAGCAATCAGCCCCAGCATTTT.

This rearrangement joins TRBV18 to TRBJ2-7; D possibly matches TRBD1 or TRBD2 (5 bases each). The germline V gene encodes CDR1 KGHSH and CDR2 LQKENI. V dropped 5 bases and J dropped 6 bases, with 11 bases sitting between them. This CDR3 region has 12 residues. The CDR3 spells CASSGDGSEQYF. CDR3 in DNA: TGTGCCAGCTCAGGGGACGGGTCCGAGCAGTACTTC.

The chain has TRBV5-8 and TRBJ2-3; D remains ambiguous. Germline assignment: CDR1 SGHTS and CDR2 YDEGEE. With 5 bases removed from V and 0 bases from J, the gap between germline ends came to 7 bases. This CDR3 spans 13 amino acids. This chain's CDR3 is CASRQTSTDTQYF. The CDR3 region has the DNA TGTGCCAGCAGGCAGACTAGCACAGATACGCAGTATTTT.

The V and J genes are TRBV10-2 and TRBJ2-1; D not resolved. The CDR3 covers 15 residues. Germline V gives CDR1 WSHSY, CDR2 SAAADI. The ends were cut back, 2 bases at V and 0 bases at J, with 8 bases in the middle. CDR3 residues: CASSETPNSYNEQFF. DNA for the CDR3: TGCGCCAGCAGTGAGACTCCAAACTCCTACAATGAGCAGTTCTTC.

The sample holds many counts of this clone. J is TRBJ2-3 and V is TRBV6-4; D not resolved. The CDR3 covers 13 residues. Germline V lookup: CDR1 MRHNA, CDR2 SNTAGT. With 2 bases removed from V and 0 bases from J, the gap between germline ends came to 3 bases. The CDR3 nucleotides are TGTGCCAGCAGTGACGGCAGCACAGATACGCAGTATTTT. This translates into CASSDGSTDTQYF.

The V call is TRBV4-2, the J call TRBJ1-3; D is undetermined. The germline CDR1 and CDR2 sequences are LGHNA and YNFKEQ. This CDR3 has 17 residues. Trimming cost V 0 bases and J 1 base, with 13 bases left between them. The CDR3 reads CASSQDAADGSGNTIYF. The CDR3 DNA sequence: TGTGCCAGCAGCCAAGACGCGGCCGATGGGTCTGGAAACACCATATATTTT.

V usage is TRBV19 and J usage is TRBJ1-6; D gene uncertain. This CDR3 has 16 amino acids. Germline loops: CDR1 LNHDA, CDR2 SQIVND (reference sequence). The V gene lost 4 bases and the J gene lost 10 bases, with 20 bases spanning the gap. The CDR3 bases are TGTGCCAGTAGTACAAGGCGGGCCAATCTCGGGTCACCCCTCCACTTT. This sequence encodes CASSTRRANLGSPLHF.

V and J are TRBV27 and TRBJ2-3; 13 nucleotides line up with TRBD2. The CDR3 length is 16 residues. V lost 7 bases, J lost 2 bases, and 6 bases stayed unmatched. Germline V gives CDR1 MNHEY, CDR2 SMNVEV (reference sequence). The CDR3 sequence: CASKQGLAGFTDTQYF. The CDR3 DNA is TGTGCCAGCAAACAGGGACTAGCGGGATTCACAGATACGCAGTATTTT.

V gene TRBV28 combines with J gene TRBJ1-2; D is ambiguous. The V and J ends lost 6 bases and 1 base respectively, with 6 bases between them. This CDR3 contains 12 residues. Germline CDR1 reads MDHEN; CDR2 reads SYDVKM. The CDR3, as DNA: TGTGCCAGCAGCCTAATTAACTATGGCTACACCTTC. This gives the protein CASSLINYGYTF.

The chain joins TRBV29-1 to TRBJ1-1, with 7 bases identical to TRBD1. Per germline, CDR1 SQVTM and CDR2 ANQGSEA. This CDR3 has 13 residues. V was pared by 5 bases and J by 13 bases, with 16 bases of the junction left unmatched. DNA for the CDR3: TGCAGCGTTACCGGCGTAACAGGGGAGGGTGATTTCTTT. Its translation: CSVTGVTGEGDFF.